This T cell receptor beta chain was sequenced in a study of shared clonotypes between healthy human individuals. A deep-level run was used for the assay. The authors' processing: Because ImmunoSEQ provided only junction sequences with no quality scores, the filtering differed. TCRdb keeps only in-frame clones here, not all; method: immunoSEQ multiplex PCR. V, J and clone size derive from that table, while D and trimming were established from the DNA sequence. Among about 480,000 clones listed, 79% were seen once. Nashville, Tennessee was home to all donors, who were Caucasian adults. Genomic DNA from unsorted samples was obtained from 70 million to 90 million PBMCs (per sample). The TCR comes from a middle-aged woman in good health. Some clones in this sample may be carry-over from other donors' samples. Sequencing used PBMCs.

The CDR3 nucleotides read TGTGCCAGCAGCTTAGAACTTGCGGGGACTACCTACGAGCAGTACTTC. Its protein is CASSLELAGTTYEQYF. The J gene is TRBJ2-7, the V gene TRBV7-6; 7 bases are shared with TRBD2. Germline CDR1 and CDR2: SGHVS and FNYEAQ. V gave up 1 base and J gave up 2 bases; unmatched junction bases: 8. The CDR3 is made up of 16 amino acids.